The clone carrying this T cell receptor (beta chain) has ten or more counts. This CDR3 is built from 15 residues. Germline CDR1 and CDR2: SGHRS and YFSETQ. Trimming took 4 bases from V and 3 from J; bases not matched to a gene: 8. TCRdb independently ran MiXCR on the 5' RACE reads; one entry per CDR3 protein. The table records just under 350,000 distinct CDR3 sequences, roughly 13% of them present only once. The data belong to a study of T-cell memory formation after mild COVID-19. This clonotype was obtained from a man aged 18-30 years who had mild COVID-19 (a few samples of this study predate the infection). Cell type and time point are not known. The chain joins TRBV5-1 to TRBJ2-5, with TRBD2 matching 8 bases. Material for sequencing was PBMCs or a T cell subset sorted from them (not recorded which). In DNA form, the CDR3 reads TGCGCCAGCAGCCCTGCCCCGGGACTAGAAGAGACCCAGTACTTC. Amino acids: CASSPAPGLEETQYF.